This T cell receptor beta chain emerged from a study of blood T cell repertoires in COVID-19. Study-wide background: Samples representing acute and convalescent COVID-19 were sourced from the United States, Italy and Spain. Sample material is recorded as cDNA or gDNA derived from T cells, B-cell-depleted T cells, or PBMCs.

The CDR3 loop spans 14 amino acids. Germline V gives CDR1 SEHNR, CDR2 FQNEAQ (reference sequence). V lost 0 bases and J 5 bases, leaving 10 bases between the germline ends. Per the authors' pipeline: The assay estimated nucleated cells by amplifying reference gene primers. Libraries were prepared by immunoSEQ multiplex PCR; TCRdb keeps only in-frame clonotypes and omits some of them. The V and J calls and the clone size are those of that table, but D and trimming were determined from the DNA. The sample consists of 40,000 to 55,000 clones, roughly 87% of them appearing once. The V and J genes are TRBV7-9 and TRBJ2-5; D is unresolved. Sequenced input: peripheral blood. This sequence originates from a man aged 50 to 60 with active COVID-19. CDR3 protein: CASSLAVPRETQYF. The CDR3 region has the DNA TGTGCCAGCAGCTTAGCGGTGCCCAGGGAGACCCAGTACTTC.